This T cell receptor (beta chain) was recovered during a study of cytomegalovirus exposure and HLA in healthy donors. Whole-study results and caveats: Clonal expansion, a later analysis showed, was greater in HLA-associated TCR beta chains than in equally common others.

PCR used 60 Vbeta primers and 13 Jbeta primers. Produced via immunoSEQ multiplex PCR; TCRdb's table is partial and in-frame only. The table lists fewer than 150,000 clones, roughly four fifths of them singletons. In regard to this clone: Its antigen is unknown.

Germline V lookup: CDR1 SGHKS, CDR2 YYEKEE (reference sequence). CDR3 length: 17 residues. The V and J ends lost 5 bases and 0 bases, in that order; junction bases with no gene match: 12. This TCR derives from a man in his thirties or forties in good health and CMV-seronegative. Input material: PBMCs. The chain has TRBV5-5 and TRBJ1-2, with TRBD1 matching over 8 bases. The CDR3 DNA is TGTGCCAGCAGGACATCTCTGGACAGGGATGCTAACTATGGCTACACCTTC. Translated: CASRTSLDRDANYGYTF.